This TCR beta chain was observed in a study of shared clonotypes between healthy human individuals. Findings of the study overall: When naive CD4 clonotypes were compared across a few donors, 4% to 6.5% were shared. The genetic and exposure-history diversity represented was limited by few donors.

Sequencing was performed with immunoSEQ multiplex PCR; in TCRdb, only in-frame clones are kept and a portion is missing. The sample records around 99,000 clones, approximately 63% being singletons. V was clipped by 7 bases and J by 0 bases, with 12 bases between them. The CDR3 loop spans 15 amino acids. The germline V gene has CDR1 MNHNS and CDR2 SASEGT. Details on this clone: As yet, its antigen is unknown.

The sample taken for sequencing was memory CD8+ T cells sorted from blood. The subset here: CD45RO+ cells pooled with CCR7-negative TemRA cells. The chain carries TRBV6-1 and TRBJ1-4, with D possibly TRBD1 on 6 matching bases. The sequence was obtained from a man aged 30-40 years in good health. The CDR3 protein is CASKNNRATNEKLFF. CDR3 in DNA: TGTGCCAGCAAAAACAACAGGGCAACTAATGAAAAACTGTTTTTT.